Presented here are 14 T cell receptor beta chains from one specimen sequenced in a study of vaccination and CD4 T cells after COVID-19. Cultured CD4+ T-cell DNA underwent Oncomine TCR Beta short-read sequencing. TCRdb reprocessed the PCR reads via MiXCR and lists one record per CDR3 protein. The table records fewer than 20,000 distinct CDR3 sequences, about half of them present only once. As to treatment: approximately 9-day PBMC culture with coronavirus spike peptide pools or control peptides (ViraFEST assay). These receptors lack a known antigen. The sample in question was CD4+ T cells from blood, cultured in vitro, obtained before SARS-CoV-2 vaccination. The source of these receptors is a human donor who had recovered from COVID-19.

The CDR3 sequence: CASSLTSGVTGELFF. CDR3 sequence (DNA): TGTGCCAGCTCCCTGACTAGCGGGGTTACCGGGGAGCTGTTTTTT. The rearrangement uses TRBV28 and TRBJ2-2; 11 nucleotides align to TRBD2. The CDR3 has 15 amino acids. Trimming removed 8 bases from V and 5 bases from J; junction bases left unmatched: 7. The germline CDR1 and CDR2 sequences are MDHEN and SYDVKM.

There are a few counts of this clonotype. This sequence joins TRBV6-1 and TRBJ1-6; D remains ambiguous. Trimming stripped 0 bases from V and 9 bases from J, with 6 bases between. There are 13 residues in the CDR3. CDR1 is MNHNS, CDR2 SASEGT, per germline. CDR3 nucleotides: TGTGCCAGCAGTGAAGCGCGGGGTTCACCCCTCCACTTT. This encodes CASSEARGSPLHF.

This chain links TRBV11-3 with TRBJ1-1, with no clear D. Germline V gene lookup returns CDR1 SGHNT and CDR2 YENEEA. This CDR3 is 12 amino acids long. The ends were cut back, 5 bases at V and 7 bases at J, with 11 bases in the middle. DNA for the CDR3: TGTGCCAGCAGCATACGATCAGTTGAAGCTTTCTTT. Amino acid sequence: CASSIRSVEAFF.

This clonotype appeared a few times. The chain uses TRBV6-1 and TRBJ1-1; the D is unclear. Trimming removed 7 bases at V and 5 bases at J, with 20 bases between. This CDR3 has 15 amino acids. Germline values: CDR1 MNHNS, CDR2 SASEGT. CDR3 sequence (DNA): TGTGCCAGCAAATACACCTCGATAGAGGTTACTGAAGCTTTCTTT. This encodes CASKYTSIEVTEAFF.

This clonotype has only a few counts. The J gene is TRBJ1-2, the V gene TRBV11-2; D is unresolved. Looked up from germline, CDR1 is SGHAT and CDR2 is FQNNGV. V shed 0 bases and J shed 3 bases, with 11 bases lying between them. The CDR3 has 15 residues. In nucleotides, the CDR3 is TGTGCCAGCAGCTTAGATAACAGTCTAGACTATGGCTACACCTTC. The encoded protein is CASSLDNSLDYGYTF.

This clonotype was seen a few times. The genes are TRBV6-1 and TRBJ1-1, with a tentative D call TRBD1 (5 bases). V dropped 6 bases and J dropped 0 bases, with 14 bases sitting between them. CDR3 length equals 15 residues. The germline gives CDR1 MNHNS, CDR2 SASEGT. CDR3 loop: CASRERQSLNTEAFF. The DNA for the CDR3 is TGTGCCAGCAGGGAAAGACAGTCCCTGAACACTGAAGCTTTCTTT.

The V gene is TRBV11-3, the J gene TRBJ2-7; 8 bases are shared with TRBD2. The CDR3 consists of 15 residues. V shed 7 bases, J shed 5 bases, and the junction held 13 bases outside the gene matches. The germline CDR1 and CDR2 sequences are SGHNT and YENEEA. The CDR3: CASTSGAGAFNEQYF. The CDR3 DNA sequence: TGTGCCAGCACCTCAGGAGCGGGAGCTTTTAACGAGCAGTACTTC.

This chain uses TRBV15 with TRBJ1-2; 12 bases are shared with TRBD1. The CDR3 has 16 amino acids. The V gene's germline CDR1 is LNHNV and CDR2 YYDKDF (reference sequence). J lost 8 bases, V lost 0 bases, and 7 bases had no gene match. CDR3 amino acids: CATSREGTGGLGGYTF. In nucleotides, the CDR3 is TGTGCCACCAGCAGAGAGGGGACAGGGGGCTTGGGGGGCTACACCTTC.

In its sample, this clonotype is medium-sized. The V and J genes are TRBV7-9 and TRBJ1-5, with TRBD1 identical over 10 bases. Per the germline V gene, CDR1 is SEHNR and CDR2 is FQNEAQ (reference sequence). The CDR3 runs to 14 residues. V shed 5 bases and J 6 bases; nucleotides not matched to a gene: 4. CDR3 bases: TGTGCCAGCAGCATCGGACAGGGGGGTCAGCCCCAGCATTTT. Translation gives CASSIGQGGQPQHF.

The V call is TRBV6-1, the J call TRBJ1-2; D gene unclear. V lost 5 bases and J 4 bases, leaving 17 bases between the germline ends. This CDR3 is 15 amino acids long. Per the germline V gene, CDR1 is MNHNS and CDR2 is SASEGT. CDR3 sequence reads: CASSTSSPVPYGYTF. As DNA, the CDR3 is TGTGCCAGCAGTACTTCAAGCCCCGTCCCCTATGGCTACACCTTC.

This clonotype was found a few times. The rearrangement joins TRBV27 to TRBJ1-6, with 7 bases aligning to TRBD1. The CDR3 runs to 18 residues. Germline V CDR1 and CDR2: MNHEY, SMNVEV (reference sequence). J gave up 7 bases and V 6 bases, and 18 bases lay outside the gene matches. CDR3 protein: CASSARSLMTGPNSPLHF. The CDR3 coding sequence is TGTGCCAGCAGCGCCCGGAGTCTCATGACAGGGCCAAATTCACCCCTCCACTTT.

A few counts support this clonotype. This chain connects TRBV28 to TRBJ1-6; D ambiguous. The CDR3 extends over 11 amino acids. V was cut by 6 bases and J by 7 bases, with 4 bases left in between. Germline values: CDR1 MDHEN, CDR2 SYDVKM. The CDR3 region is CASSRNSPLHF. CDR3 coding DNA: TGTGCCAGCAGCCGGAATTCACCCCTCCACTTT.

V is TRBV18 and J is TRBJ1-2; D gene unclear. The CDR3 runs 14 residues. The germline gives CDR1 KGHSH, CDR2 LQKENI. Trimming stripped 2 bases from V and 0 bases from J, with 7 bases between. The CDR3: CASSPTGSNYGYTF. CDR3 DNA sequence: TGTGCCAGCTCACCAACCGGGTCTAACTATGGCTACACCTTC.

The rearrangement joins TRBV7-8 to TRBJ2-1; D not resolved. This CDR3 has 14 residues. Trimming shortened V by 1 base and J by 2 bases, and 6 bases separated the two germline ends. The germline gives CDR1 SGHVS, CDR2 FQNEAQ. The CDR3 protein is CASSLVVPYNEQFF. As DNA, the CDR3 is TGTGCCAGCAGCTTAGTAGTTCCCTACAATGAGCAGTTCTTC.